This TCR beta chain comes out of a study of shared clonotypes between healthy human individuals. Study in general: Donors had three CD4 naive, three CD4 memory, two CD8 naive and one CD8 memory plate apiece. Study-wide points: The diversity represented, both genetic and in exposure history, was limited by few donors. Sequencing depth was a factor that was expected to affect clonotype sharing among donors.

The germline V gene encodes CDR1 MNHNY and CDR2 SVGAGI (reference sequence). This CDR3 has 16 residues. V shed 7 bases, J shed 6 bases, and the junction held 15 bases outside the gene matches. In the original analysis: Quality scores were absent from the junction-only immunoSEQ sequences, so filtering differed. Only in-frame clones appear in the TCRdb table, and some are missing; sequencing was by immunoSEQ multiplex PCR. V, J and clone size reflect that table, while D and trimming were determined from the DNA. The table shows 2 million to 2.5 million clones, with over 85% occurring only once. Remarks on this clone: Its target is not known.

The receptor's source is a man between 18 and 29 years old in good health. Some clones in this sample may be carry-over from other donors' samples. The sequenced material came from naive CD4+ T cells from PBMCs. The subset denotes: CD45RA+ positively selected. The chain combines TRBV6-6 with TRBJ2-7; TRBD1 agrees at 10 bases. CDR3 residues: CASILRPGQGFREQYF. CDR3 sequence (DNA): TGTGCCAGCATCTTAAGGCCGGGACAGGGGTTTCGCGAGCAGTACTTC.